Below, 4 T cell receptor beta chains from the same sample are listed, as sequenced in a study of shared clonotypes between healthy human individuals. Sequencing used immunoSEQ multiplex PCR; TCRdb keeps in-frame clones, though not all of them. The sample yields hundreds of thousands of clones, 74% seen once. Sequencing used memory CD4+ T cells sorted from blood. The sample's subset: CD45RA-negative fraction. The receptors come from a woman under 40 in good health.

This chain links TRBV28 with TRBJ1-1, with D unresolved. The CDR3 runs 14 residues. The V gene's germline CDR1 is MDHEN and CDR2 SYDVKM. Trimming shortened V by 2 bases and J by 5 bases, and 12 bases separated the two germline ends. The CDR3 region is CASSLPALVTEAFF. As DNA, the CDR3 is TGTGCCAGCAGTTTACCGGCGTTGGTAACTGAAGCTTTCTTT.

The chain carries TRBV7-2 and TRBJ1-1; D gene ambiguous. Trimming took off 6 bases at V and 0 bases at J, with 8 bases between the two ends. Germline CDR1 is SGHTA and CDR2 is FQGNSA. This CDR3 has 13 amino acids. The CDR3 DNA reads TGTGCCAGCAGGGCTTTCCTGAACACTGAAGCTTTCTTT. This translates into CASRAFLNTEAFF.

This rearrangement joins TRBV18 to TRBJ2-2, with TRBD1 matching over 7 bases. The CDR3 extends over 16 amino acids. The V gene's germline CDR1 is KGHSH and CDR2 LQKENI. V lost 6 bases and J lost 0; bases outside the gene matches: 7. The CDR3 here is CASSRGQVPNTGELFF. Written as DNA, the CDR3 is TGTGCCAGCTCTCGTGGACAGGTACCGAACACCGGGGAGCTGTTTTTT.

The rearrangement uses TRBV11-2 and TRBJ1-4; D unresolved. The germline V and J ends were trimmed by 7 bases and 8 bases, with 20 bases remaining between them. Per germline, CDR1 SGHAT and CDR2 FQNNGV. The CDR3 runs 15 residues. The CDR3 DNA reads TGTGCCAGCACTTTAGAAGGAGGACTTCGGGAAAAACTGTTTTTT. This codes for CASTLEGGLREKLFF.